This entry is about one T cell receptor (beta chain). Germline CDR1 KGHDR, CDR2 SFDVKD. The CDR3 has 16 residues. V trimming: 3 bases; J trimming: 3 bases; junction bases outside the gene matches: 5. Method: immunoSEQ multiplex PCR; TCRdb's copy keeps in-frame clones and lacks some. The table lists tens of thousands of clones, 80% of them singletons, with around 15% in the top ten. These data originate in a study of blood T cell repertoires in COVID-19. Study as a whole: Samples representing acute and convalescent COVID-19 were sourced from the United States, Italy and Spain.

V usage is TRBV24-1 and J usage is TRBJ2-1; TRBD2 matches at 9 bases. Sequencing was done on a sample of peripheral blood. The receptor was isolated from a woman aged 70-85 years with acute or convalescent COVID-19. This CDR3 reads CATSDTREGRYNEQFF. The CDR3 nucleotides are TGTGCCACCAGTGATACGCGGGAGGGCCGCTACAATGAGCAGTTCTTC.